These 2 T cell receptor beta chains share one sample of origin, sequenced in a study of response to subunit inactivated influenza vaccine. TCRdb passed the RT-PCR reads through MiXCR, listing each CDR3 protein once. This sample has around 750,000 distinct CDR3 sequences, with over 20% found just once. This specimen consisted of PBMCs from blood, obtained roughly 5 days after vaccination. The receptors were gathered from a man aged 50-60 years who received an inactivated influenza vaccine.

This chain connects TRBV3-1 to TRBJ2-3, with TRBD2 matching 10 bases. J gave up 4 bases and V 2 bases, and 3 bases lay outside the gene matches. Germline lookup yields CDR1 LGHDT and CDR2 YNNKEL (reference sequence). CDR3 length: 15 amino acids. The CDR3 loop reads CASSQLAGAPDTQYF. The CDR3 DNA sequence: TGTGCCAGCAGCCAACTAGCGGGAGCTCCAGATACGCAGTATTTT.

The J gene is TRBJ2-1, the V gene TRBV7-9; 11 positions match TRBD2. Germline-derived CDR1 and CDR2 are SEHNR and FQNEAQ (reference sequence). The CDR3 sequence is 17 residues long. With V trimmed by 1 base and J by 8 bases, 10 bases remained unmatched. CDR3 residues: CASSLDKTSGTTDEQFF. DNA of the CDR3: TGTGCCAGCAGCTTAGATAAGACTAGCGGGACAACGGATGAGCAGTTCTTC.